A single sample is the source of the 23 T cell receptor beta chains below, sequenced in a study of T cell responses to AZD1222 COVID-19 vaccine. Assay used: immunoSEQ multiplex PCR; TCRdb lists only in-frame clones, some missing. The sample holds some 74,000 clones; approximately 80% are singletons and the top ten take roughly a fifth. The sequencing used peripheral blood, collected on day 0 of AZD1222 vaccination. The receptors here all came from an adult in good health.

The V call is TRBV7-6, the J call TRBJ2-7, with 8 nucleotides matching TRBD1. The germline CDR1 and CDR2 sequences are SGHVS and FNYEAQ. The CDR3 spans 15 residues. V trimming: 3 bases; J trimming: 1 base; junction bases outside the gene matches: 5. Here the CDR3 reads CASSFGQGSSYEQYF. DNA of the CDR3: TGTGCCAGCAGCTTTGGACAGGGTAGTTCCTACGAGCAGTACTTC.

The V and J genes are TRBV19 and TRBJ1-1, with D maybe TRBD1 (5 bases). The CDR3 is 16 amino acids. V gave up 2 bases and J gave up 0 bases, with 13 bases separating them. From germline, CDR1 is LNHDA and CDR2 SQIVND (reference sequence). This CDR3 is CASSIFAGEMNTEAFF. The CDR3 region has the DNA TGTGCCAGTAGTATATTTGCGGGGGAGATGAACACTGAAGCTTTCTTT.

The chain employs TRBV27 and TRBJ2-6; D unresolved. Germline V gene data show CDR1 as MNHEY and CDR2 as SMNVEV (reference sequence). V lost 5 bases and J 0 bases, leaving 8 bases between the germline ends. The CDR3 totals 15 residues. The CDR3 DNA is TGTGCCAGCAGTCCAATAAGCTCTGGGGCCAACGTCCTGACTTTC. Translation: CASSPISSGANVLTF.

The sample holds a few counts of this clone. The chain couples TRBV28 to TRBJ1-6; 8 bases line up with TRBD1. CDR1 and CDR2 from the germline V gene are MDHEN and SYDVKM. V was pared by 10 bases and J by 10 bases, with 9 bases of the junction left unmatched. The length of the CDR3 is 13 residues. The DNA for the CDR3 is TGTGCCACACTTTGGGACAGGACATCACCCCTCCACTTT. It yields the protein CATLWDRTSPLHF.

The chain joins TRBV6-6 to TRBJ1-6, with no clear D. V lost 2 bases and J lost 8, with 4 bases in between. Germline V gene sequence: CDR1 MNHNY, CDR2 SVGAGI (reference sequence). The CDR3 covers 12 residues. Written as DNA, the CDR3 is TGTGCCAGCAGTTACGTCGATTCACCCCTCCACTTT. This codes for CASSYVDSPLHF.

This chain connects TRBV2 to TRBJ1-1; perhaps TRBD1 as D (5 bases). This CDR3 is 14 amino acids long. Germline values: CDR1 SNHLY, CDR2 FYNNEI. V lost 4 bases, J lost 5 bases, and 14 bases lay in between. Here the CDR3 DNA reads TGTGCCAGCAGTGCTTCAGGGATAGGAACTGAAGCTTTCTTT. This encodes CASSASGIGTEAFF.

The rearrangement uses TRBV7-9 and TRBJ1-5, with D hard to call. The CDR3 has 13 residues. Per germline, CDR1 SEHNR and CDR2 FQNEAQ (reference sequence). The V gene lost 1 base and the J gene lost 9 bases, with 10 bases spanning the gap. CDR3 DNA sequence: TGTGCCAGCAGCTTAGAATCGCGGGGGCCCCAGCATTTT. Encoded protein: CASSLESRGPQHF.

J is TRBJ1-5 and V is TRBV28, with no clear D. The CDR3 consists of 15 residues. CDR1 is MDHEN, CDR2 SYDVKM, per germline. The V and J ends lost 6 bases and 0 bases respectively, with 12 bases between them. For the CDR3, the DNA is TGTGCCAGCAGGGCAGGAACTTCTAGCAATCAGCCCCAGCATTTT. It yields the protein CASRAGTSSNQPQHF.

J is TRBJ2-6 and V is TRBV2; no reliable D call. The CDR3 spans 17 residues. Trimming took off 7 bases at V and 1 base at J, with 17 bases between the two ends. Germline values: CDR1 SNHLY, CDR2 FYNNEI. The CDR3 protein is CASKPGKALSGANVLTF. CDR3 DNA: TGTGCCAGCAAGCCGGGCAAGGCCCTGTCTGGGGCCAACGTCCTGACTTTC.

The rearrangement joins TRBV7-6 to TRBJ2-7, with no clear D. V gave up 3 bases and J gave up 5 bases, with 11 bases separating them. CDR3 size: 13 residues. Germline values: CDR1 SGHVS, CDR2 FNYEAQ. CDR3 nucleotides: TGTGCCAGCAGCTTCGGGCCAAGTAACGAGCAGTACTTC. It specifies CASSFGPSNEQYF.

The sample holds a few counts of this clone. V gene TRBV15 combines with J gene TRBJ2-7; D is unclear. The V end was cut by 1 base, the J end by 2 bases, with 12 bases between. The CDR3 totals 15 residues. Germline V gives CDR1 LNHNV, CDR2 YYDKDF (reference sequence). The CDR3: CATSRVRESAYEQYF. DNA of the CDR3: TGTGCCACCAGCAGAGTCCGCGAAAGCGCCTACGAGCAGTACTTC.

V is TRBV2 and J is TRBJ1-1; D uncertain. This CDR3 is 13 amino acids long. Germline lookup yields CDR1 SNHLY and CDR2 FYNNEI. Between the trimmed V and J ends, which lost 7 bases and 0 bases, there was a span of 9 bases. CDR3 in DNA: TGTGCCAGCAACAGTCTAATGAACACTGAAGCTTTCTTT. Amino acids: CASNSLMNTEAFF. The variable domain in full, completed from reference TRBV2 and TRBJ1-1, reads EPEVTQTPSHQVTQMGQEVILRCVPISNHLYFYWYRQILGQKVEFLVSFYNNEISEKSEIFDDQFSVERPDGSNFTLKIRSTKLEDSAMYFCASNSLMNTEAFFGQGTRLTVV.

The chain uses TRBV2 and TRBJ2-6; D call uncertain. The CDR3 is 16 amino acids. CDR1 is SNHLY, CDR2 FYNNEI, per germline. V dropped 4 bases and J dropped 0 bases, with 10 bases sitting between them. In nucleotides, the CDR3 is TGTGCCAGCAGTGTCGGACCCAACTCTGGGGCCAACGTCCTGACTTTC. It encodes CASSVGPNSGANVLTF.

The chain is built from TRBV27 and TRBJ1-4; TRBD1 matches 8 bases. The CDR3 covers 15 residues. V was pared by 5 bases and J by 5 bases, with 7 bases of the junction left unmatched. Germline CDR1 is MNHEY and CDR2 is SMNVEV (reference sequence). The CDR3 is CASSGRGRTNEKLFF. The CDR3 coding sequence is TGTGCCAGCAGTGGCAGGGGGCGCACCAATGAAAAACTGTTTTTT.

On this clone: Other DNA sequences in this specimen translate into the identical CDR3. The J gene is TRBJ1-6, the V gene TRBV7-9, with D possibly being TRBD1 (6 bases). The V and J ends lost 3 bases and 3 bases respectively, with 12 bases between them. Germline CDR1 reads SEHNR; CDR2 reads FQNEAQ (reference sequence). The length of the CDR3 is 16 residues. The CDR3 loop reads CASSLGQGFYNSPLHF. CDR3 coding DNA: TGTGCCAGCAGCTTGGGGCAGGGGTTCTATAATTCACCCCTCCACTTT.

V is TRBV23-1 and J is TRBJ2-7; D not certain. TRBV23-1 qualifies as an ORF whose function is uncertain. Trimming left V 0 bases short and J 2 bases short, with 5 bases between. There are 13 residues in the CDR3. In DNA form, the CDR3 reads TGCGCCAGCAGTCAATCGGGAACCTACGAGCAGTACTTC. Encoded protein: CASSQSGTYEQYF.

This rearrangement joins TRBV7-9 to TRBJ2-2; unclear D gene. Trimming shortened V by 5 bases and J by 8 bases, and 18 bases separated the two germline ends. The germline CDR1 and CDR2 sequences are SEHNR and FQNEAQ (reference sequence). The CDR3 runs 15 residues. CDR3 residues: CASSTRASRKGELFF. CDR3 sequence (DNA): TGTGCCAGCAGCACTCGGGCCTCCCGGAAAGGGGAGCTGTTTTTT.

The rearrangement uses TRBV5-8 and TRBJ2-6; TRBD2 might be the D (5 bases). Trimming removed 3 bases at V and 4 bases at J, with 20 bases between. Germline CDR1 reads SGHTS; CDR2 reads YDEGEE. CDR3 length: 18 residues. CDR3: CASSSGPGVTGGANVLTF. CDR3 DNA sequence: TGTGCCAGCAGCTCGGGTCCCGGGGTAACGGGGGGGGCCAACGTCCTGACTTTC.

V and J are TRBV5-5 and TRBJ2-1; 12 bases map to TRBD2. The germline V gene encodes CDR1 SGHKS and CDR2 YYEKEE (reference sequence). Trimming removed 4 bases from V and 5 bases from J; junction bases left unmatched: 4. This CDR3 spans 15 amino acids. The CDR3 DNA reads TGTGCCAGCAGCGCAACTAGCGGGGGGAACAATGAGCAGTTCTTC. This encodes CASSATSGGNNEQFF.

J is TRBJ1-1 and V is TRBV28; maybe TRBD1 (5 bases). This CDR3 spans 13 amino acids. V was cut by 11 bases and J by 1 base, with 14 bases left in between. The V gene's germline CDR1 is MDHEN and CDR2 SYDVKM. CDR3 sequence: CAGQLTGNTEAFF. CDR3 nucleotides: TGTGCCGGACAACTAACAGGGAACACTGAAGCTTTCTTT.

As DNA, the CDR3 is TGTGCCAGCAGTGCTACAGGGGCCACCGGGGAGCTGTTTTTT. It is translated as CASSATGATGELFF. The chain is built from TRBV28 and TRBJ2-2; 7 nucleotides agree with TRBD1. V trimming: 5 bases; J trimming: 4 bases; junction bases outside the gene matches: 4. Per the germline V gene, CDR1 is MDHEN and CDR2 is SYDVKM. The CDR3 consists of 14 residues.

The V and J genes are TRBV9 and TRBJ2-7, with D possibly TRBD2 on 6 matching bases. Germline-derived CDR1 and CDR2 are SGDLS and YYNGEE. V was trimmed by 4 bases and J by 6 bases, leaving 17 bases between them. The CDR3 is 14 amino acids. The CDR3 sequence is CASSFRENGLEQYF. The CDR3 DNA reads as TGTGCCAGCAGCTTTCGGGAGAACGGCCTCGAGCAGTACTTC.

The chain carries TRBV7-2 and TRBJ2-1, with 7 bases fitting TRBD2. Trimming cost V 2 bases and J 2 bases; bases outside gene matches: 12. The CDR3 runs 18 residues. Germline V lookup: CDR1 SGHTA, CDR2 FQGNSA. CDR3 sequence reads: CASSLSHVASGAYNEQFF. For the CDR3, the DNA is TGTGCCAGCAGCTTATCTCATGTGGCTAGCGGAGCCTACAATGAGCAGTTCTTC.